A single sample is the source of the 17 T cell receptor beta chains below, sequenced in a study of PD-L1 blockade in urothelial cancer. Time point indicated: peripheral blood 6 weeks after treatment start. TCRdb's copy holds only in-frame clones and misses some; the assay was immunoSEQ multiplex PCR. The table lists 25,000 to 30,000 clones, approximately 80% of them singletons. This material consisted of PBMCs, taken around atezolizumab (anti-PD-L1) treatment. These receptors came from a man between 65 and 85 years old with urothelial cancer.

The genes are TRBV7-6 and TRBJ2-7; D may be TRBD2 (7 bases). Germline V gene sequence: CDR1 SGHVS, CDR2 FNYEAQ. The CDR3 contains 15 residues. V shed 3 bases and J shed 1 base, with 13 bases lying between them. The CDR3 DNA is TGTGCCAGCAGCTTGGCGCGGGGGCAGTCCTACGAGCAGTACTTC. Protein: CASSLARGQSYEQYF.

This chain uses TRBV4-2 with TRBJ2-3; 10 nucleotides agree with TRBD2. J gave up 4 bases and V 0 bases, and 7 bases lay outside the gene matches. CDR1 LGHNA and CDR2 YNFKEQ come from the germline V gene. This CDR3 is built from 17 residues. CDR3 sequence reads: CASSQDPAGGQADTQYF. The CDR3 DNA sequence: TGTGCCAGCAGCCAAGACCCAGCGGGGGGGCAGGCAGATACGCAGTATTTT.

V and J are TRBV6-6 and TRBJ2-5, with a possible D match to TRBD2 (5 bases). The germline CDR1 and CDR2 sequences are MNHNY and SVGAGI (reference sequence). V lost 7 bases and J lost 5, with 14 bases in between. The CDR3 totals 13 residues. The CDR3 DNA reads as TGTGCCAGCAAGAGAGGGCGAGTTGAGACCCAGTACTTC. It translates to CASKRGRVETQYF.

The rearrangement joins TRBV9 to TRBJ2-1, with TRBD1 matching 10 bases. The CDR3 covers 14 residues. From germline, CDR1 is SGDLS and CDR2 YYNGEE. J lost 10 bases, V lost 3 bases, and 7 bases had no gene match. The CDR3 sequence: CASSAGTGAWEQFF. DNA for the CDR3: TGTGCCAGCAGCGCCGGGACAGGGGCATGGGAGCAGTTCTTC. The variable domain in full, with the rest retrieved from reference TRBV9 and TRBJ2-1, is DSGVTQTPKHLITATGQRVTLRCSPRSGDLSVYWYQQSLDQGLQFLIQYYNGEERAKGNILERFSAQQFPDLHSELNLSSLELGDSALYFCASSAGTGAWEQFFGPGTRLTVL.

The J gene is TRBJ2-3, the V gene TRBV25-1; 7 positions agree with TRBD2. The CDR3 has 16 residues. Germline CDR1 MGHDK, CDR2 SYGVNS. V lost 6 bases, J lost 5 bases, and 14 bases stayed unmatched. The CDR3 nucleotides are TGTGCCAGCAGCGCCCCGCTAGCGGCAGATGGAGATACGCAGTATTTT. Protein product: CASSAPLAADGDTQYF.

This clone was detected only once. The chain combines TRBV21-1 with TRBJ1-5. TRBV21-1 has pseudogene status. This CDR3 has 18 amino acids. CDR3 sequence reads: CASSRNPRGQVSNQPQHF. The CDR3 DNA follows: TGTGCCAGCAGCCGAAACCCCCGCGGGCAGGTGAGCAATCAGCCCCAGCATTTT.

The rearrangement joins TRBV19 to TRBJ1-2, with unresolved D. Germline values: CDR1 LNHDA, CDR2 SQIVND (reference sequence). The CDR3 spans 13 residues. Trimming removed 3 bases at V and 7 bases at J, with 12 bases between. In nucleotides, the CDR3 is TGTGCCAGTAGTATGCAAAGGGAGGCTGGCTACACCTTC. This gives the protein CASSMQREAGYTF.

The chain uses TRBV5-4 and TRBJ1-1; 7 nucleotides line up with TRBD1. With 0 bases clipped from V and 2 bases from J, the junction kept 1 base outside the gene matches. Germline CDR1 is SGHNT and CDR2 is YYREEE (reference sequence). The CDR3 is made up of 14 amino acids. This chain's CDR3 is CASSLVGGNTEAFF. The CDR3 DNA follows: TGTGCCAGCAGCTTGGTAGGGGGCAACACTGAAGCTTTCTTT.

This rearrangement joins TRBV29-1 to TRBJ1-2; TRBD1 agrees at 7 bases. The CDR3 totals 17 residues. Trimming cost V 0 bases and J 3 bases; bases outside gene matches: 13. Germline V gives CDR1 SQVTM, CDR2 ANQGSEA. The CDR3: CSVEDTPETGSDYGYTF. CDR3 DNA sequence: TGCAGCGTTGAAGACACCCCCGAGACAGGGTCCGACTATGGCTACACCTTC.

This clone was recorded a few times. This rearrangement joins TRBV5-6 to TRBJ1-2; perhaps TRBD1 as D (5 bases). Germline-derived CDR1 and CDR2 are SGHDT and YYEEEE. V gave up 1 base and J gave up 0 bases, with 7 bases separating them. This CDR3 spans 14 amino acids. The CDR3 sequence is CASSLRQSNYGYTF. CDR3 coding DNA: TGTGCCAGCAGCTTGAGACAGTCTAACTATGGCTACACCTTC. Drawing the rest from reference TRBV5-6 and TRBJ1-2, the complete variable domain is DAGVTQSPTHLIKTRGQQVTLRCSPKSGHDTVSWYQQALGQGPQFIFQYYEEEERQRGNFPDRFSGHQFPNYSSELNVNALLLGDSALYLCASSLRQSNYGYTFGSGTRLTVV.

V usage is TRBV18 and J usage is TRBJ2-3; D is perhaps TRBD1 (5 bases). V gave up 3 bases and J gave up 6 bases, with 19 bases separating them. The CDR3 contains 16 residues. Germline V lookup: CDR1 KGHSH, CDR2 LQKENI. In DNA, the CDR3 is TGTGCCAGCTCACCGTACGGGCAAACCACAGGCGATACGCAGTATTTT. It is translated as CASSPYGQTTGDTQYF.

The chain uses TRBV6-1 and TRBJ2-7, with no clear D. The CDR3 covers 10 residues. V was clipped by 4 bases and J by 4 bases, with 2 bases between them. CDR1 and CDR2 from the germline V gene are MNHNS and SASEGT. CDR3 coding DNA: TGTGCCAGCAGTGCTTACGAGCAGTACTTC. This sequence encodes CASSAYEQYF.

The chain recombines TRBV27 with TRBJ2-2; the D gene is possibly TRBD2 (6 bases). The CDR3 contains 15 residues. Germline-derived CDR1 and CDR2 are MNHEY and SMNVEV (reference sequence). V was cut by 3 bases and J by 6 bases, with 14 bases left in between. Here the CDR3 reads CASSFGGARAGELFF. The CDR3, as DNA: TGTGCCAGCAGTTTCGGGGGAGCCCGAGCCGGGGAGCTGTTTTTT.

This sequence joins TRBV4-1 and TRBJ2-1; D is unresolved. Per germline, CDR1 MGHRA and CDR2 YSYEKL. The CDR3 is 17 amino acids. The V end lost 0 bases, the J end lost 3 bases, and 15 bases lay between the germline ends. CDR3 sequence: CASSQESGGLGYNEQFF. As DNA, the CDR3 is TGCGCCAGCAGCCAAGAGAGTGGCGGCCTGGGCTACAATGAGCAGTTCTTC.

V and J are TRBV7-3 and TRBJ1-1, with D tentatively TRBD1 (6 bases). Germline CDR1 SGHTA, CDR2 FQGTGA. The CDR3 spans 16 residues. Trimming took 2 bases from V and 4 from J, leaving 17 bases between them. CDR3 loop: CASSLGGAGAGTEAFF. Written as DNA, the CDR3 is TGTGCCAGCAGCTTAGGGGGGGCGGGAGCGGGCACTGAAGCTTTCTTT.

DNA for the CDR3: TGTGCCAGCAGCATGCGGGATAAACAGTACTTC. It translates to CASSMRDKQYF. V usage is TRBV5-8 and J usage is TRBJ2-7, with a weak D call TRBD2 (6 bases). The CDR3 totals 11 residues. The V end lost 4 bases, the J end lost 10 bases, and 12 bases lay between the germline ends. Germline V gene lookup returns CDR1 SGHTS and CDR2 YDEGEE.

The gene calls are TRBV28 and TRBJ2-2; 11 nucleotides line up with TRBD2. After removal of 10 bases from V and 7 bases from J, the junction contained 11 bases not matched to a gene. From germline, CDR1 is MDHEN and CDR2 SYDVKM. The CDR3 extends over 15 amino acids. CDR3 amino acids: CATQTSGEVNGELFF. The CDR3 region has the DNA TGTGCCACCCAGACTAGCGGGGAGGTGAACGGGGAGCTGTTTTTT.